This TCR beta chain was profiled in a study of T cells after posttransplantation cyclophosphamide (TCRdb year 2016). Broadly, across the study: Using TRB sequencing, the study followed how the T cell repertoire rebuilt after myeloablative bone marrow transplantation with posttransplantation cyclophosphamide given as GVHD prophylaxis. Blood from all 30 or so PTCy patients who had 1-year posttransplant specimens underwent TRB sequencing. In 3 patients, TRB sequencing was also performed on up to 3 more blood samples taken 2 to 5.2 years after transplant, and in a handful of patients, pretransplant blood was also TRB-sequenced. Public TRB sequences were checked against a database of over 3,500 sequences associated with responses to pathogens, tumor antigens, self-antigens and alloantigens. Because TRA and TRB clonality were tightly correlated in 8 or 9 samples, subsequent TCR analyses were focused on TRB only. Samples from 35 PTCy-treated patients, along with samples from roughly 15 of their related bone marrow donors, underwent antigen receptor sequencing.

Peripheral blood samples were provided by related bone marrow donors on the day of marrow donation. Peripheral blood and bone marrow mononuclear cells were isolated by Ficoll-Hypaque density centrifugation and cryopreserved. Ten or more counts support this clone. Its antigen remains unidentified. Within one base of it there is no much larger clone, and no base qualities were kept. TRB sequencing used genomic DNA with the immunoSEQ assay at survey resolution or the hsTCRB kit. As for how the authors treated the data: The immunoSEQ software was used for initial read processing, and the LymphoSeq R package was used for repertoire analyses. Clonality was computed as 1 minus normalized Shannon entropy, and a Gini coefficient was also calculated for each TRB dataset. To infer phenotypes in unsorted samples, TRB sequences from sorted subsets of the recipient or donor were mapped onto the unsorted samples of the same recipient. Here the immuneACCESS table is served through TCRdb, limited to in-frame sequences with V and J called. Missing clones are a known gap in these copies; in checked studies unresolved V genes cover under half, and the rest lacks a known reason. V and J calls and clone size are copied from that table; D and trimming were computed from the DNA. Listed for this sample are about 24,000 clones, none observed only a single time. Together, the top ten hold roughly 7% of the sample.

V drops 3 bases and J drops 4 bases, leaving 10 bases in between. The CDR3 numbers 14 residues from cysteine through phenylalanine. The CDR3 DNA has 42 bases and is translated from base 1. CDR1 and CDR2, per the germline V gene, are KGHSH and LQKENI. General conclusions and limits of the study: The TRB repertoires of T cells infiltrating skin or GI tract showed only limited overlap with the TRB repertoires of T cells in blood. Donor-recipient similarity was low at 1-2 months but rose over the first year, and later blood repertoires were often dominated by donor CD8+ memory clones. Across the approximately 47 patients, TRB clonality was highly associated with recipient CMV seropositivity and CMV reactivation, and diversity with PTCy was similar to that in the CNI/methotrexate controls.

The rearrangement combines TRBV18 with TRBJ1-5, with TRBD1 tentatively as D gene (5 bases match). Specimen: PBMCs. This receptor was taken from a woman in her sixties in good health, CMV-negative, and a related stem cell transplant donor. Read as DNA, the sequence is TGTGCCAGCTCACCGATAGGGGCAAATCAGCCCCAGCATTTT. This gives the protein CASSPIGANQPQHF.